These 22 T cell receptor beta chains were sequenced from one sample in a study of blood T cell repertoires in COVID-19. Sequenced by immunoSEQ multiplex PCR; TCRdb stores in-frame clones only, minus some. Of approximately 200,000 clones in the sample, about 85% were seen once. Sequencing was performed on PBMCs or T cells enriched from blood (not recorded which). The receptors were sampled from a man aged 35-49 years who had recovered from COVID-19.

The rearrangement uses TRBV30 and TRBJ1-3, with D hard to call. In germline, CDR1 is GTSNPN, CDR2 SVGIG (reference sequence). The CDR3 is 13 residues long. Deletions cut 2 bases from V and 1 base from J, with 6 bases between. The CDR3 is CAWSSGSGNTIYF. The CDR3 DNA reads TGTGCCTGGAGTTCGGGATCTGGAAACACCATATATTTT.

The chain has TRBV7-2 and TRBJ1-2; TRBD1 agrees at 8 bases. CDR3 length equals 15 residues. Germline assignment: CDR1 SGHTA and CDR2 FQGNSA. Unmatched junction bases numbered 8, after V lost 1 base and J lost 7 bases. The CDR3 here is CASSLGAAGGGGYTF. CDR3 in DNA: TGTGCCAGCAGCTTAGGGGCGGCAGGGGGCGGTGGCTACACCTTC.

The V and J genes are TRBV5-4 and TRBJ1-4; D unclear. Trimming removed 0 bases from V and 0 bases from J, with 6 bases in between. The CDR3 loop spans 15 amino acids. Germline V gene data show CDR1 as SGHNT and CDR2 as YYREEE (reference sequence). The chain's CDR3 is CASSLGGSTNEKLFF. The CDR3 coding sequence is TGTGCCAGCAGCTTGGGAGGCTCAACTAATGAAAAACTGTTTTTT.

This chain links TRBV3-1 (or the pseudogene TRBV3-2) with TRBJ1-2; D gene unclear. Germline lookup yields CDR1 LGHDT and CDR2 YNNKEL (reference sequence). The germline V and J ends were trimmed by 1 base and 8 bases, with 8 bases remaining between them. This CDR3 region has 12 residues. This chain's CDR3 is CASSQGGWGYTF. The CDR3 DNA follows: TGTGCCAGCAGCCAAGGAGGGTGGGGCTACACCTTC.

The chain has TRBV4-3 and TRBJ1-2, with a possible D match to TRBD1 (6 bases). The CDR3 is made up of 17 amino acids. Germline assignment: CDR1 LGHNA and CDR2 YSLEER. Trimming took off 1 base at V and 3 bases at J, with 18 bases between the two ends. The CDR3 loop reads CASSQAPGEGPYYGYTF. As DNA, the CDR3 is TGCGCCAGCAGCCAAGCGCCAGGGGAGGGGCCATACTATGGCTACACCTTC.

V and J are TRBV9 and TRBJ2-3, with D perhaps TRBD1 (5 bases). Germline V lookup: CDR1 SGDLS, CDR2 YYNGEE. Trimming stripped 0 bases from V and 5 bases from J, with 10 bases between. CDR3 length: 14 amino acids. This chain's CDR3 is CASSVGQMIDTQYF. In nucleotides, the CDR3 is TGTGCCAGCAGCGTAGGACAGATGATAGATACGCAGTATTTT. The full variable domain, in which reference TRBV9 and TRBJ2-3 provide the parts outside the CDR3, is DSGVTQTPKHLITATGQRVTLRCSPRSGDLSVYWYQQSLDQGLQFLIQYYNGEERAKGNILERFSAQQFPDLHSELNLSSLELGDSALYFCASSVGQMIDTQYFGPGTRLTVL.

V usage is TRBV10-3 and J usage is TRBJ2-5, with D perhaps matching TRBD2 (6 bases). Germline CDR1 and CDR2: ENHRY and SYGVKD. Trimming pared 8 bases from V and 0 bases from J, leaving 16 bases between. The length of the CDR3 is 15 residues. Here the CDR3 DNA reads TGTGCCATCGGGACCGGTAGCGGAAACCAAGAGACCCAGTACTTC. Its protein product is CAIGTGSGNQETQYF.

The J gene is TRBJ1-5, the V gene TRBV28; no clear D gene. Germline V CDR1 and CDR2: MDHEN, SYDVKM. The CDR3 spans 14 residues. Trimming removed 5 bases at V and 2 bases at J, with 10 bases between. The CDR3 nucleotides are TGTGCCAGCAGTCGCTCGGTTGGCAATCAGCCCCAGCATTTT. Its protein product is CASSRSVGNQPQHF.

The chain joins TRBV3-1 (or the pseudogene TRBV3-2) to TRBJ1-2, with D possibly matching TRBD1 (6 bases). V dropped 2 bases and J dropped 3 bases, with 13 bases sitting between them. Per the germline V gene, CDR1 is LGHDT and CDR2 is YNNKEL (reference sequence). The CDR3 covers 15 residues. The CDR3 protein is CASSQRGAGDYGYTF. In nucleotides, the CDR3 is TGTGCCAGCAGCCAACGGGGGGCTGGGGACTATGGCTACACCTTC.

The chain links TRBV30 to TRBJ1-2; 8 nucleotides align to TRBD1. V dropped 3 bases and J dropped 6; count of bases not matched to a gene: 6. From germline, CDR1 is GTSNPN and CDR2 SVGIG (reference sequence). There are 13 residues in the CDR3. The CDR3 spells CAWRYRGRNGYTF. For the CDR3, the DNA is TGTGCCTGGAGGTACAGGGGGAGAAATGGCTACACCTTC.

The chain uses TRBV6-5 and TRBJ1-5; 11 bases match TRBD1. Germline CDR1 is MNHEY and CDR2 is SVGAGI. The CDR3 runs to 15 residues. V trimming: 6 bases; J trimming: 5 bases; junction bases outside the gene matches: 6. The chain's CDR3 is CASSRDRGTDQPQHF. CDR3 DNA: TGTGCCAGCAGCAGGGACAGGGGGACGGATCAGCCCCAGCATTTT.

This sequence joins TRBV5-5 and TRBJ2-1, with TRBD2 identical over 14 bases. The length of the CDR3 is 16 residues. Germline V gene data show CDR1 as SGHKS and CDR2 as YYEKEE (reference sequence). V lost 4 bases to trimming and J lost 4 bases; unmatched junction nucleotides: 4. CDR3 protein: CASSKTSGRDYNEQFF. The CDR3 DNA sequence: TGTGCCAGCAGCAAGACTAGCGGGAGGGATTACAATGAGCAGTTCTTC.

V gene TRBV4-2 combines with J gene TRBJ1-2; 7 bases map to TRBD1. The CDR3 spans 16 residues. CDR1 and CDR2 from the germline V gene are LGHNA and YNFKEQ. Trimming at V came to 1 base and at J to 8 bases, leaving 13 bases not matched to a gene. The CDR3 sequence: CASSQVGTGVGSGYTF. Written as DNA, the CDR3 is TGTGCCAGCAGCCAAGTAGGTACAGGGGTCGGGTCGGGCTACACCTTC.

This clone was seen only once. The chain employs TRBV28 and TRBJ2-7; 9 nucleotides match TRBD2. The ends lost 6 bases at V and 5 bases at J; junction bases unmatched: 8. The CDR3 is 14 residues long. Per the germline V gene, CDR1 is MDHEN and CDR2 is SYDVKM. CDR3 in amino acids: CASRQQREVDEQYF. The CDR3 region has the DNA TGTGCCAGCAGGCAGCAGCGGGAGGTAGACGAGCAGTACTTC.

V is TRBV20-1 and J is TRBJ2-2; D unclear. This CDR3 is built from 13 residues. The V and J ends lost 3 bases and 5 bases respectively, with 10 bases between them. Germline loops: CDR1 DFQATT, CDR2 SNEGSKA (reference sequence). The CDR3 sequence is CSASFYGTGELFF. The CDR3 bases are TGCAGTGCTAGTTTCTATGGTACCGGGGAGCTGTTTTTT.

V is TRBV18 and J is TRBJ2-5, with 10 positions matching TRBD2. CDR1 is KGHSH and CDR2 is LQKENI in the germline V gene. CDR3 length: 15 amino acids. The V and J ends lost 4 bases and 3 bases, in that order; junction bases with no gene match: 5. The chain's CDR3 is CASSQSTSGKETQYF. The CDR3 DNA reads TGTGCCAGCTCACAATCTACTAGCGGGAAAGAGACCCAGTACTTC.

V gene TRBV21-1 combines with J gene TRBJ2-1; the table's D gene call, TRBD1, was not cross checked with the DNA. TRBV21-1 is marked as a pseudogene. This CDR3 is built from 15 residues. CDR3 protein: CASSRPTASYNEQFF. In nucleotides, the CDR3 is TGTGCCAGCAGCCGCCCTACAGCCTCCTACAATGAGCAGTTCTTC.

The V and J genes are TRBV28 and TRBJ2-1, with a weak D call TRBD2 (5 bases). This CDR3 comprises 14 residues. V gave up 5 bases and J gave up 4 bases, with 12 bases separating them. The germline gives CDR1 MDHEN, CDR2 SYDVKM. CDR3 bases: TGTGCCAGCAGTGCCCCCCCGGGATACAATGAGCAGTTCTTC. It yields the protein CASSAPPGYNEQFF.

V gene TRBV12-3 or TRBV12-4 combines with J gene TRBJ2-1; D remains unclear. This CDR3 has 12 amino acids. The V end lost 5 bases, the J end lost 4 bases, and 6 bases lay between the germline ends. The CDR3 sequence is CASSPAYNEQFF. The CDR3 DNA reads TGTGCCAGCAGTCCCGCGTACAATGAGCAGTTCTTC.

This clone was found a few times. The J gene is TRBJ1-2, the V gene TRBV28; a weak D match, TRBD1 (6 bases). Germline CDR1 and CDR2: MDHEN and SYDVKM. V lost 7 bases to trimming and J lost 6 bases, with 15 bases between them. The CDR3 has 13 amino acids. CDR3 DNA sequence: TGTGCCAGCACCAAGCGAGGGGGGGATGGCTACACCTTC. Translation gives CASTKRGGDGYTF.

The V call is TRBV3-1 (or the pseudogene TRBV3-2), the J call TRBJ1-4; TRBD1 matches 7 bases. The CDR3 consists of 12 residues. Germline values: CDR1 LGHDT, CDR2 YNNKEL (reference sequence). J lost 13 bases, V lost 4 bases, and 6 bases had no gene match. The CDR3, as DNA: TGTGCCAGCAGCCCCCGACAGGGTGTACTGTTTTTT. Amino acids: CASSPRQGVLFF.

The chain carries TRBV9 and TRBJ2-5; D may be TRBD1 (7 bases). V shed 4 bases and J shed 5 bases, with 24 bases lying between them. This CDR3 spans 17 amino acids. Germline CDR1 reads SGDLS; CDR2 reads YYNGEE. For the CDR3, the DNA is TGTGCCAGCAGCCCCCAAATCGGGGGACAGATCAAGGAGACCCAGTACTTC. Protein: CASSPQIGGQIKETQYF.